This T cell receptor beta chain appears in the sequencing data of a study of blood T cell repertoires in COVID-19. Across the study: Specimens from acute and convalescent COVID-19 originated in the United States, Italy and Spain.

This CDR3 region has 14 residues. Trimming took off 6 bases at V and 5 bases at J, with 17 bases between the two ends. Germline V gene lookup returns CDR1 MDHEN and CDR2 SYDVKM. TCRdb keeps only in-frame clones here, not all; method: immunoSEQ multiplex PCR. The sample lists around 150,000 clones, 70% to 90% seen once, with around 8.2% in the top ten. This TCR came from a man in his sixties with acute or convalescent COVID-19. What was sequenced was peripheral blood. The chain recombines TRBV28 with TRBJ2-7; unclear D gene. The CDR3 loop is CASSTSRSLNEQYF. The CDR3 DNA follows: TGTGCCAGCAGCACCTCTCGGAGTTTGAACGAGCAGTACTTC.